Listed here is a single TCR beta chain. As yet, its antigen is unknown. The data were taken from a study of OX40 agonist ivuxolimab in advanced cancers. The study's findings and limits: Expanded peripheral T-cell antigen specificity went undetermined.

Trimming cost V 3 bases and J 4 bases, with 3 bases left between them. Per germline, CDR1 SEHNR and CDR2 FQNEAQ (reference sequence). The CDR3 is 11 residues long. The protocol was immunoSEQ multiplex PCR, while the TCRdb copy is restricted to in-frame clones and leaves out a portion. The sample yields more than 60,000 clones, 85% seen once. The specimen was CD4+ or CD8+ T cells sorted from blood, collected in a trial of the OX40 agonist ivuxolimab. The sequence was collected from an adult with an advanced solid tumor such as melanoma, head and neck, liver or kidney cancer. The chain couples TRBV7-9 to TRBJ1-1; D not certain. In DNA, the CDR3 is TGTGCCAGCAGCTTTTTCACTGAAGCTTTCTTT. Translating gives CASSFFTEAFF.